This entry lists 10 T cell receptor beta chains sequenced from one sample in a study of T-cell memory formation after mild COVID-19. TCRdb redid the calling of the 5' RACE reads with MiXCR, one entry per CDR3 protein. The sample records 300,000 to 350,000 distinct CDR3 sequences, roughly 15% being singletons. The sample was PBMCs or a T cell subset sorted from them (not recorded which). The source of these receptors is a man younger than 30 who had mild COVID-19 (a few samples of this study predate the infection). Cell type and time point are not known.

The chain has TRBV7-6 and TRBJ2-1; 8 bases fit TRBD1. This CDR3 spans 16 amino acids. CDR1 is SGHVS, CDR2 FNYEAQ, per germline. J was trimmed by 5 bases and V by 3 bases; bases with no gene match: 9. CDR3 bases: TGTGCCAGCAGCTTCTCGGACAGGGCAAGGGACAATGAGCAGTTCTTC. Translating it yields CASSFSDRARDNEQFF.

A few counts support this clonotype. The chain combines TRBV5-1 with TRBJ1-3; the D gene is possibly TRBD1 (5 bases). Germline V lookup: CDR1 SGHRS, CDR2 YFSETQ. The CDR3 is 14 residues long. V was clipped by 4 bases and J by 2 bases, with 10 bases between them. The DNA for the CDR3 is TGCGCCAGCAGCCAGACAGTGGCTGGAAACACCATATATTTT. As protein: CASSQTVAGNTIYF.

This clonotype was counted only a few times. The rearrangement joins TRBV6-2 or TRBV6-3 to TRBJ2-7; D perhaps matches TRBD2 (6 bases). The CDR3 consists of 13 residues. Germline CDR1 MNHEY, CDR2 SVGEGT. Deletions cut 8 bases from V and 2 bases from J, with 13 bases between. The CDR3 DNA follows: TGTGCCAGCGCGCGGGACGCGACCTACGAGCAGTACTTC. Its translation: CASARDATYEQYF.

This clonotype was counted many times. This rearrangement joins TRBV5-1 to TRBJ2-5; 10 nucleotides match TRBD2. With 4 bases clipped from V and 5 bases from J, the junction kept 5 bases outside the gene matches. The CDR3 extends over 14 amino acids. The germline V gene has CDR1 SGHRS and CDR2 YFSETQ. Here the CDR3 DNA reads TGCGCCAGCAGCCTAGCGGGGGCGTGGGAGACCCAGTACTTC. Protein sequence: CASSLAGAWETQYF.

This clonotype was observed a few times. The chain has TRBV4-1 and TRBJ1-1; D is ambiguous. CDR1 and CDR2 from the germline V gene are MGHRA and YSYEKL. Between the trimmed V and J ends, which lost 0 bases and 0 bases, there was a span of 8 bases. This CDR3 is 15 amino acids long. This CDR3 is CASSQEDTLNTEAFF. The CDR3 nucleotides read TGCGCCAGCAGCCAAGAAGACACCTTGAACACTGAAGCTTTCTTT.

The V and J genes are TRBV6-5 and TRBJ1-6; no reliable D call. Trimming cost V 7 bases and J 2 bases, with 6 bases left between them. The CDR3 is made up of 13 amino acids. Germline loops: CDR1 MNHEY, CDR2 SVGAGI. CDR3 nucleotides: TGTGCCAGCAAGGCGGCCTATAATTCACCCCTCCACTTT. Encoded protein: CASKAAYNSPLHF.

This clonotype was seen repeatedly, ten times or more. The chain recombines TRBV24-1 with TRBJ1-2; the match to TRBD1 covers 9 bases. V lost 4 bases to trimming and J lost 4 bases; unmatched junction nucleotides: 9. Per the germline V gene, CDR1 is KGHDR and CDR2 is SFDVKD. The length of the CDR3 is 16 residues. CDR3 nucleotide sequence: TGTGCCACCAGTGACCCTCGGGGACAGGGTTTCTATGGCTACACCTTC. This encodes CATSDPRGQGFYGYTF.

The rearrangement joins TRBV5-6 to TRBJ2-3; D assignment may be TRBD1 or TRBD2 (5 bases each). Trimming cost V 0 bases and J 0 bases, with 8 bases left between them. This CDR3 is built from 15 residues. Germline CDR1 is SGHDT and CDR2 is YYEEEE. The CDR3 here is CASSLAGLSTDTQYF. CDR3 nucleotide sequence: TGTGCCAGCAGCTTGGCGGGGCTTAGCACAGATACGCAGTATTTT.

This clonotype was counted only a few times. The V gene is TRBV18, the J gene TRBJ2-7; D is unclear. The germline gives CDR1 KGHSH, CDR2 LQKENI. There are 13 residues in the CDR3. Deletions cut 4 bases from V and 3 bases from J, with 10 bases between. CDR3 nucleotides: TGTGCCAGCTCACGAGTGGGGATCTACGAGCAGTACGTC. Protein: CASSRVGIYEQYV.

This clonotype was observed once. The V and J genes are TRBV4-3 and TRBJ1-2; TRBD1 might be the D (6 bases). Looked up from germline, CDR1 is LGHNA and CDR2 is YSLEER. The ends were cut back, 0 bases at V and 7 bases at J, with 12 bases in the middle. The length of the CDR3 is 14 residues. DNA for the CDR3: TGCGCCAGCAGCCAAGATCACAAGGGGGGTGGCTACACCTTC. Protein sequence: CASSQDHKGGGYTF.